A selection of T cell receptor beta chains follows, all from one sample in a study of cytomegalovirus exposure and HLA in healthy donors. Measured with immunoSEQ multiplex PCR; TCRdb has only the in-frame clones, and not every one. The table shows under 120,000 clones, with 70% to 80% occurring only once. The sequenced sample consisted of PBMCs. The origin of the receptors is a woman aged 40 to 50 in good health and CMV-seronegative. The CDR3 runs from the conserved cysteine through the conserved F or W. Fields, in order: CDR3 DNA, CDR3 protein, D gene, J gene, V gene, clone size. D genes are given only for firm matches. Expanded clones get a size class; other rows say once, few or many, or leave the size out.

cdr3_nt: TGTGCCAGCATCGGTAGCGGGGGGGCCGGTGTGGACGAGCAGTACTTC; cdr3_aa: CASIGSGGAGVDEQYF; d_call: TRBD2; j_call: TRBJ2-7; v_call: TRBV28; clone_size: .
cdr3_nt: TGTGCCAGCAGCTTATCGGGGGGTGAGAAGCCCCAGCATTTT; cdr3_aa: CASSLSGGEKPQHF; d_call: .; j_call: TRBJ1-5; v_call: TRBV7-9; clone_size: .
cdr3_nt: TGTGCCAGCAGCTTAGCAGCAGGTTATAACTATGGCTACACCTTC; cdr3_aa: CASSLAAGYNYGYTF; d_call: .; j_call: TRBJ1-2; v_call: TRBV11-2; clone_size: .
cdr3_nt: TGTGCCAGACCCGCAGGGGGGTGGCTCTACGAGCAGTACTTC; cdr3_aa: CARPAGGWLYEQYF; d_call: .; j_call: TRBJ2-7; v_call: TRBV14; clone_size: once
cdr3_nt: TGTGCCAGCAGCCCATCTACGGGACAGGGGTGGAGGGATGGCTACACCTTC; cdr3_aa: CASSPSTGQGWRDGYTF; d_call: TRBD1; j_call: TRBJ1-2; v_call: TRBV7-2; clone_size: .
cdr3_nt: TGCGCCAGCAGCCCTTGGGACTACTACAATGAGCAGTTCTTC; cdr3_aa: CASSPWDYYNEQFF; d_call: TRBD2; j_call: TRBJ2-1; v_call: TRBV5-1; clone_size: once
cdr3_nt: TGTGCCAGCAGTCAACAGGGCGGGCCGAACTATGGCTACACCTTC; cdr3_aa: CASSQQGGPNYGYTF; d_call: .; j_call: TRBJ1-2; v_call: TRBV28; clone_size: .
cdr3_nt: TGTGCCAGCAGCCCACAGGGAAGTCAGCCCCAGCATTTT; cdr3_aa: CASSPQGSQPQHF; d_call: .; j_call: TRBJ1-5; v_call: TRBV5-6; clone_size: .
cdr3_nt: TGTGCCAGCAGCCCCGGACTAGCGGGACCCCAAGGCGAGCAGTTCTTC; cdr3_aa: CASSPGLAGPQGEQFF; d_call: TRBD2; j_call: TRBJ2-1; v_call: TRBV7-2; clone_size: .
cdr3_nt: TGCAGCGGGGCGGGGTATAGCACAGATACGCAGTATTTT; cdr3_aa: CSGAGYSTDTQYF; d_call: .; j_call: TRBJ2-3; v_call: TRBV29-1; clone_size: few
cdr3_nt: TGCGCCAGCCGAGAGGGACAGGGCCCCGACACCATATATTTT; cdr3_aa: CASREGQGPDTIYF; d_call: TRBD1; j_call: TRBJ1-3; v_call: TRBV5-1; clone_size: .
cdr3_nt: TGTGCCAGCAGCGTTGGCGGTGGTGAAGGGGCTAGGGGCTACACCTTC; cdr3_aa: CASSVGGGEGARGYTF; d_call: .; j_call: TRBJ1-2; v_call: TRBV7-9; clone_size: .
cdr3_nt: TGTGCCAGCAGTGGCCAAGGAGGAGGGACTGAAGCTTTCTTT; cdr3_aa: CASSGQGGGTEAFF; d_call: .; j_call: TRBJ1-1; v_call: TRBV6-1; clone_size: .
cdr3_nt: TGTGCCAGCAGCTTCCCACCTAGAACGGCCTACAATGAGCAGTTCTTC; cdr3_aa: CASSFPPRTAYNEQFF; d_call: .; j_call: TRBJ2-1; v_call: TRBV12-1; clone_size: .
cdr3_nt: TGTGCCAGCAATCCTACTACTAGCGGGGGGGCCGGTACGCAGTATTTT; cdr3_aa: CASNPTTSGGAGTQYF; d_call: TRBD2; j_call: TRBJ2-3; v_call: TRBV27; clone_size: .
cdr3_nt: TGTGCCAGCATTCCTGGAGGGGAGGCTTCACCCCTCCACTTT; cdr3_aa: CASIPGGEASPLHF; d_call: .; j_call: TRBJ1-6; v_call: TRBV25-1; clone_size: .
cdr3_nt: TGTGCCAGCAGCGCGGGAGGTATGAACACTGAAGCTTTCTTT; cdr3_aa: CASSAGGMNTEAFF; d_call: .; j_call: TRBJ1-1; v_call: TRBV9; clone_size: .
cdr3_nt: TGTGCCAGCAGTTCCTGGACAGGGTCAACCTACAATGAGCAGTTCTTC; cdr3_aa: CASSSWTGSTYNEQFF; d_call: TRBD1; j_call: TRBJ2-1; v_call: TRBV28; clone_size: .
cdr3_nt: TGTGCCACCAGCAGAGATACCGGACGGAGGGTGAGCGGCTACACCTTC; cdr3_aa: CATSRDTGRRVSGYTF; d_call: .; j_call: TRBJ1-2; v_call: TRBV15; clone_size: .
cdr3_nt: TGCGCCAGCAGCCCAATTACTAGCACCGGGGAGCTGTTTTTT; cdr3_aa: CASSPITSTGELFF; d_call: .; j_call: TRBJ2-2; v_call: TRBV5-1; clone_size: .
cdr3_nt: TGTGCCAGCAGTCCCCTTCGGGGGGATGGCTACACCTTC; cdr3_aa: CASSPLRGDGYTF; d_call: .; j_call: TRBJ1-2; v_call: TRBV2; clone_size: .
cdr3_nt: TGTGCCAGCAGTCCCCTCACCCCAGACTTCTCTGGAAACACCATATATTTT; cdr3_aa: CASSPLTPDFSGNTIYF; d_call: .; j_call: TRBJ1-3; v_call: TRBV27; clone_size: .
cdr3_nt: TGTGCCAGCAGCTCTTGGACAGCAAACTATGGCTACACCTTC; cdr3_aa: CASSSWTANYGYTF; d_call: .; j_call: TRBJ1-2; v_call: TRBV7-8; clone_size: .
cdr3_nt: TGTGCCACCAGCACCTCCGCGAGCTATGGCTACACCTTC; cdr3_aa: CATSTSASYGYTF; d_call: .; j_call: TRBJ1-2; v_call: TRBV15; clone_size: .
cdr3_nt: TGCGCCAGCAGCGTCTCAGGGAAAAGCTCCTACGAGCAGTACTTC; cdr3_aa: CASSVSGKSSYEQYF; d_call: .; j_call: TRBJ2-7; v_call: TRBV5-1; clone_size: .
cdr3_nt: TGCAGCGTTGAAGGGACAGGGGCCGGGGATGAGCAGTTCTTC; cdr3_aa: CSVEGTGAGDEQFF; d_call: TRBD1; j_call: TRBJ2-1; v_call: TRBV29-1; clone_size: few
cdr3_nt: TGTGCCAGCAGCTTTACTAGCGGGGTGTATACGTTGTCCTACAATGAGCAGTTCTTC; cdr3_aa: CASSFTSGVYTLSYNEQFF; d_call: TRBD2; j_call: TRBJ2-1; v_call: TRBV11-2; clone_size: .
cdr3_nt: TGTGCCAGTAGAACCACTCGACAGGGGGCATATCAGCCCCAGCATTTT; cdr3_aa: CASRTTRQGAYQPQHF; d_call: TRBD1; j_call: TRBJ1-5; v_call: TRBV19; clone_size: .
cdr3_nt: TGCAGCGTGAGGGGAGGGGACACTGAAGCTTTCTTT; cdr3_aa: CSVRGGDTEAFF; d_call: .; j_call: TRBJ1-1; v_call: TRBV29-1; clone_size: .
cdr3_nt: TGTGCCAGCAGTTACTCGGGGGGATACAATGAGCAGTTCTTC; cdr3_aa: CASSYSGGYNEQFF; d_call: .; j_call: TRBJ2-1; v_call: TRBV6-5; clone_size: .
cdr3_nt: TGTGCCAGCAGCTTGGGAAACCGGGACATCGACTATGGCTACACCTTC; cdr3_aa: CASSLGNRDIDYGYTF; d_call: .; j_call: TRBJ1-2; v_call: TRBV5-6; clone_size: .
cdr3_nt: TGCGCCAGCAGCTTTCAGGACAGTTCCTACGAGCAGTACTTC; cdr3_aa: CASSFQDSSYEQYF; d_call: .; j_call: TRBJ2-7; v_call: TRBV5-1; clone_size: few
cdr3_nt: TGTGCCAGCAGTCTCGAGGCCGAGCAGTACTTC; cdr3_aa: CASSLEAEQYF; d_call: .; j_call: TRBJ2-7; v_call: TRBV28; clone_size: once
cdr3_nt: TGTGCCAGCAGCTCAAGCACAGATACGCAGTATTTT; cdr3_aa: CASSSSTDTQYF; d_call: .; j_call: TRBJ2-3; v_call: TRBV11-2; clone_size: once
cdr3_nt: TGTGCCAGTAGTATAGAGGCGGGGAACACTGAAGCTTTCTTT; cdr3_aa: CASSIEAGNTEAFF; d_call: .; j_call: TRBJ1-1; v_call: TRBV19; clone_size: .
cdr3_nt: TGTGCCAGTAGTATTGGAGGGTCTACGAGCAATGAGCAGTTCTTC; cdr3_aa: CASSIGGSTSNEQFF; d_call: .; j_call: TRBJ2-1; v_call: TRBV19; clone_size: once
cdr3_nt: TGTGCCAGCTCACCACTCTCAGGTGTTTTCAACACCGGGGAGCTGTTTTTT; cdr3_aa: CASSPLSGVFNTGELFF; d_call: .; j_call: TRBJ2-2; v_call: TRBV18; clone_size: .
cdr3_nt: TGTGCCAGCAGCAAAAGGACAGCTGGGCCAGATACGCAGTATTTT; cdr3_aa: CASSKRTAGPDTQYF; d_call: .; j_call: TRBJ2-3; v_call: TRBV6-6; clone_size: once
cdr3_nt: TGTGCCAGTAGTTCTCCCGGGACTAGCGGGATAAACACCGGGGAGCTGTTTTTT; cdr3_aa: CASSSPGTSGINTGELFF; d_call: TRBD2; j_call: TRBJ2-2; v_call: TRBV19; clone_size: .
cdr3_nt: TGTGCCAGCAGCGCCAGGGAGACCCAGTACTTC; cdr3_aa: CASSARETQYF; d_call: .; j_call: TRBJ2-5; v_call: TRBV7-8; clone_size: once
cdr3_nt: TGTGCCATCAGCGTAGACAGCGAAAAACTGTTTTTT; cdr3_aa: CAISVDSEKLFF; d_call: .; j_call: TRBJ1-4; v_call: TRBV10-3; clone_size: .
cdr3_nt: TGTGCCAGCAGCGACAGGGTGGACACTGAAGCTTTCTTT; cdr3_aa: CASSDRVDTEAFF; d_call: .; j_call: TRBJ1-1; v_call: TRBV9; clone_size: .
cdr3_nt: TGTGCCAGCAGCGTAGGGGCTTTGTCGGAGACCCAGTACTTC; cdr3_aa: CASSVGALSETQYF; d_call: .; j_call: TRBJ2-5; v_call: TRBV9; clone_size: .
cdr3_nt: TGTGCCAGCAGCGGGCCTGGCTCCTACGAGCAGTACTTC; cdr3_aa: CASSGPGSYEQYF; d_call: .; j_call: TRBJ2-7; v_call: TRBV9; clone_size: .
cdr3_nt: TGTGCCGTCCAGCGGGAGGGGCTCAATGAGCAGTTCTTC; cdr3_aa: CAVQREGLNEQFF; d_call: TRBD2; j_call: TRBJ2-1; v_call: TRBV10-3; clone_size: .
cdr3_nt: TGTGCCACCGTTAGCGGGAGGCGAGAAGAGACCCAGTACTTC; cdr3_aa: CATVSGRREETQYF; d_call: TRBD2; j_call: TRBJ2-5; v_call: TRBV28; clone_size: once